The source of this T cell receptor (beta chain) is a study of resident and recirculating memory T cells in vitiligo. Study background: Shave-biopsy epidermis from lesional and nonlesional skin was sequenced alongside PBMCs.

Germline V CDR1 and CDR2: MNHEY, SVGAGI. CDR3 length equals 11 residues. V gave up 6 bases and J gave up 8 bases, with 10 bases separating them. The study's findings and limits: Sequences differed between biopsy sites and patients, suggesting private specificity.

Assay: immunoSEQ multiplex PCR; the TCRdb copy retains only in-frame clones and omits some. This sample has fewer than 80,000 clones, with 80% to 95% found just once. In regard to this clone: As yet, its antigen is unknown. The same CDR3 also results from other DNA sequences found in this sample.

Stable patients also lacked confetti depigmentation, a sign of active vitiligo. The rearrangement joins TRBV6-5 to TRBJ1-2, with a possible D match to TRBD1 (6 bases). The sample taken for sequencing was blood. The receptor was derived from a male donor with vitiligo. The CDR3 DNA sequence: TGTGCCAGCAGCTCGGGGGGCGGCTACACCTTC. It specifies CASSSGGGYTF.